Shown below are 19 T cell receptor beta chains from a single sample sequenced in a study of blood T cells in healthy people across ages. A sample-barcoded 5' primer and a J-beta primer mix were used in a second PCR of about 6 to 11 cycles. TCRdb independently ran MiXCR on the 5' RACE reads; one entry per CDR3 protein. The sample comprises fewer than 1,000,000 distinct CDR3 sequences, about 47% of which are singletons, and 15% to 20% rests with the top ten. The sample comprised blood. Every receptor here comes from an elderly man in good health.

This rearrangement joins TRBV30 to TRBJ1-2; 7 positions match TRBD1. CDR1 is GTSNPN and CDR2 is SVGIG in the germline V gene (reference sequence). This CDR3 spans 14 amino acids. Unmatched junction bases numbered 7, after V lost 2 bases and J lost 4 bases. The CDR3: CAWSFEQGIYGYTF. Written as DNA, the CDR3 is TGTGCCTGGAGTTTCGAACAGGGGATCTATGGCTACACCTTC.

A word on this clonotype: One end of the junction is discordant with germline, which a read error may explain. The rearrangement joins TRBV5-1 to TRBJ2-1, with 7 bases fitting TRBD1. Germline CDR1 is SGHRS and CDR2 is YFSETQ. This CDR3 contains 14 residues. The CDR3 DNA reads as TGCGCCAGCAGCTTTACCGGGACAGAAAATGAGCGGTTCTTC. Amino acid sequence: CASSFTGTENERFF.

The V and J genes are TRBV5-1 and TRBJ2-2; 7 bases fit TRBD2. Germline V gene lookup returns CDR1 SGHRS and CDR2 YFSETQ. The CDR3 loop spans 16 amino acids. Trimming cost V 4 bases and J 8 bases; bases outside gene matches: 14. The DNA for the CDR3 is TGCGCCAGCAGCCCCTCTTCTGCGGGAGTTGTGGGGGAGCTGTTTTTT. Encoded protein: CASSPSSAGVVGELFF. The complete variable domain, with remaining parts taken from reference TRBV5-1 and TRBJ2-2, reads KAGVTQTPRYLIKTRGQQVTLSCSPISGHRSVSWYQQTPGQGLQFLFEYFSETQRNKGNFPGRFSGRQFSNSRSEMNVSTLELGDSALYLCASSPSSAGVVGELFFGEGSRLTVL.

This clonotype came up a few times. The chain recombines TRBV15 with TRBJ2-1; tentative D call: TRBD2 (5 bases). The germline V gene has CDR1 LNHNV and CDR2 YYDKDF (reference sequence). The CDR3 is made up of 18 amino acids. V was cut by 4 bases and J by 3 bases, with 22 bases left in between. CDR3 loop: CATSIETLAERYYNEQFF. The CDR3 DNA sequence: TGTGCCACCAGCATAGAAACCCTTGCGGAGCGGTACTACAATGAGCAGTTCTTC.

This clonotype was detected ten times or more. The chain carries TRBV20-1 and TRBJ2-1, with D maybe TRBD2 (5 bases). The germline V gene has CDR1 DFQATT and CDR2 SNEGSKA (reference sequence). This CDR3 is 15 amino acids long. V was cut by 0 bases and J by 0 bases, with 9 bases left in between. The DNA of the CDR3 is TGCAGTGCTAGAGATGCGGGCGGCTCCTACAATGAGCAGTTCTTC. The encoded protein is CSARDAGGSYNEQFF.

This chain joins TRBV5-1 and TRBJ2-1, with TRBD2 identical over 8 bases. The V segment lost 5 bases and the J segment 5 bases; nucleotides outside the gene matches: 3. The CDR3 loop spans 13 amino acids. Germline V lookup: CDR1 SGHRS, CDR2 YFSETQ. CDR3 DNA: TGCGCCAGCAGGGGACTAGTTGACAATGAGCAGTTCTTC. This gives the protein CASRGLVDNEQFF.

This clonotype was recorded only once. The rearrangement joins TRBV27 to TRBJ2-3, with 8 positions matching TRBD1. With 5 bases clipped from V and 0 bases from J, the junction kept 19 bases outside the gene matches. Germline V gives CDR1 MNHEY, CDR2 SMNVEV (reference sequence). The CDR3 totals 20 residues. The CDR3: CASSTALTGVSVSSTDTQYF. DNA for the CDR3: TGTGCCAGCAGTACGGCCTTGACAGGGGTCTCAGTCTCTAGCACAGATACGCAGTATTTT.

The rearrangement joins TRBV14 to TRBJ2-1; unclear D gene. This CDR3 spans 14 amino acids. V lost 1 base, J lost 2 bases, and 6 bases lay in between. Germline V gene lookup returns CDR1 SGHDN and CDR2 FVKESK. This chain's CDR3 is CASSQVSPYNEQFF. The CDR3 DNA is TGTGCCAGCAGCCAAGTCTCACCCTACAATGAGCAGTTCTTC.

The chain couples TRBV3-1 to TRBJ2-7; D is undetermined. Per the germline V gene, CDR1 is LGHDT and CDR2 is YNNKEL (reference sequence). V was clipped by 4 bases and J by 7 bases, with 35 bases between them. The CDR3 has 20 residues. The CDR3: CASSRVEQTNALAWAGEQYF. The CDR3 DNA reads TGTGCCAGCAGCCGTGTAGAGCAAACTAACGCCCTCGCCTGGGCTGGTGAGCAGTACTTC.

The V and J genes are TRBV28 and TRBJ1-4; 9 bases align to TRBD1. The CDR3 sequence is 14 residues long. V was clipped by 11 bases and J by 4 bases; unmatched bases: 8. Germline V gives CDR1 MDHEN, CDR2 SYDVKM. As DNA, the CDR3 is TGTGCCGTCCAAACAGGGGGCGTTAATGAAAAACTGTTTTTT. It yields the protein CAVQTGGVNEKLFF.

This clonotype occurred a few times. The chain uses TRBV5-1 and TRBJ2-2; TRBD2 matches at 12 bases. Germline CDR1 reads SGHRS; CDR2 reads YFSETQ. CDR3 length equals 18 residues. The ends lost 4 bases at V and 0 bases at J; junction bases unmatched: 7. CDR3 amino acids: CASSRGLAGNANTGELFF. Here the CDR3 DNA reads TGCGCCAGCAGCCGAGGACTAGCGGGGAACGCGAACACCGGGGAGCTGTTTTTT.

The chain joins TRBV10-1 to TRBJ2-7, with 7 bases matching TRBD1. The germline gives CDR1 WNHNN, CDR2 SYGVQD (reference sequence). This CDR3 spans 16 amino acids. J lost 5 bases, V lost 5 bases, and 15 bases had no gene match. The CDR3 DNA sequence: TGCGCCAGCAGTCATCGAGCGACAGGGTCGATAGACGAGCAGTACTTC. Translated: CASSHRATGSIDEQYF.

The chain links TRBV11-2 to TRBJ2-5; 10 bases are shared with TRBD1. The CDR3 length is 16 residues. Germline V CDR1 and CDR2: SGHAT, FQNNGV. V lost 4 bases, J lost 3 bases, and 8 bases stayed unmatched. The CDR3 loop reads CASSSGQGVPKETQYF. CDR3 coding DNA: TGTGCCAGCAGCTCAGGACAGGGGGTCCCTAAAGAGACCCAGTACTTC.

This clonotype was seen only a few times. The gene calls are TRBV18 and TRBJ2-3; 8 bases align to TRBD1. The CDR3 consists of 15 residues. CDR1 and CDR2 (germline): KGHSH, LQKENI. The trim removed 4 bases at V and 2 bases at J, leaving 5 bases unmatched. The CDR3: CASSRDRTYTDTQYF. The CDR3 DNA follows: TGTGCCAGCTCACGGGACAGGACATACACAGATACGCAGTATTTT.

This sequence joins TRBV27 and TRBJ2-4; D is possibly TRBD1 (5 bases). CDR3 size: 16 residues. Trimming took off 2 bases at V and 0 bases at J, with 11 bases between the two ends. Germline lookup yields CDR1 MNHEY and CDR2 SMNVEV (reference sequence). Written as DNA, the CDR3 is TGTGCCAGCAGTTTAATTCAGGGTTTAGCCAAAAACATTCAGTACTTC. Translated, it gives CASSLIQGLAKNIQYF.

This clonotype has just a few counts. Being one base from a much bigger clone, this may be a read error. The J gene is TRBJ2-1, the V gene TRBV27; tentative D call: TRBD1 (5 bases). Looked up from germline, CDR1 is MNHEY and CDR2 is SMNVEV (reference sequence). V was pared by 5 bases and J by 2 bases, with 10 bases between. The CDR3 has 14 amino acids. In DNA, the CDR3 is TGTGCCAGCAGTGTACCGACAGCCTACAATGAGCAGTTCTTC. The encoded protein is CASSVPTAYNEQFF.

This clonotype was seen a few times. The rearrangement links TRBV10-3 to TRBJ1-4; D gene ambiguous. Trimming took 8 bases from V and 8 from J, leaving 24 bases between them. The germline gives CDR1 ENHRY, CDR2 SYGVKD. There are 16 residues in the CDR3. CDR3 loop: CAISRADGLVGEKLFF. CDR3 coding DNA: TGTGCCATCTCTAGAGCGGACGGTCTAGTTGGAGAAAAACTGTTTTTT.

V and J are TRBV12-3 or TRBV12-4 and TRBJ1-4, with D perhaps matching TRBD1 (5 bases). The V gene lost 3 bases and the J gene lost 4 bases, with 15 bases spanning the gap. This CDR3 is built from 16 residues. CDR3 bases: TGTGCCAGCAGTTTGTTCGGCGGACAAAGTAATGAAAAACTGTTTTTT. Its protein product is CASSLFGGQSNEKLFF.

This clonotype was detected a few times. The gene calls are TRBV7-2 and TRBJ2-1, with no clear D. Germline CDR1 SGHTA, CDR2 FQGNSA. CDR3 size: 15 residues. V was clipped by 1 base and J by 7 bases, with 14 bases between them. Here the CDR3 reads CASSLGPGGKNEQFF. The CDR3 bases are TGTGCCAGCAGCTTAGGGCCTGGTGGAAAGAATGAGCAGTTCTTC.